This T cell receptor beta chain was identified in a study of neurological immune-mediated disorders. Synthesis of cDNA used 5'RACE (with 10-nucleotide random UMIs). A single run covered 15-18 subjects with over 180 million TCR-beta sequences. TCRdb itself ran the 5' RACE reads through MiXCR, one entry per CDR3 protein. The sample lists 45,000 to 65,000 distinct CDR3 sequences; 3% to 4% were seen once. A remark on this clonotype: Antigen unknown.

2 million PBMCs stored at -80 C were the source of the unsorted libraries. Study conclusions and caveats: Sharing of CDR3 amino acid sequences among expanded clones across subjects was absent, suggesting private repertoires in all groups.

The trim removed 6 bases at V and 3 bases at J, leaving 4 bases unmatched. This CDR3 has 15 amino acids. Germline lookup yields CDR1 ENHRY and CDR2 SYGVKD. The sample was PBMCs. The genes are TRBV10-3 and TRBJ2-3; 12 positions agree with TRBD2. The TCR was taken from a man aged 40-50 years with multiple sclerosis. The CDR3 sequence: CAISLGLAGTDTQYF. CDR3 bases: TGTGCCATCAGCCTAGGACTAGCGGGGACAGATACGCAGTATTTT.